This entry lists 14 T cell receptor beta chains sequenced from one sample in a study of CD8+CD57+ T cells in acquired aplastic anemia. Genomic DNA templated the TCR beta VDJ and CDR3 profiling. In TCRdb, the reads were re-called with MiXCR into one record per CDR3 protein. Among hundreds of thousands of distinct CDR3 sequences listed, 65% to 75% were seen once. Sequenced sample: sorted CD4+, CD8+, or CD8+CD57+ T cells (not recorded which) from PBMCs. The receptors stem from a human donor in good health, serving as a control.

The sample holds one count of this clonotype. The CDR3 region has the DNA TGCAGTGCTAGGGACCCCGGGGGGAGCTCTGGAAACACCATATATTTT. Protein: CSARDPGGSSGNTIYF. This chain joins TRBV20-1 and TRBJ1-3; tentatively, D is TRBD1 (5 bases). This CDR3 has 16 residues. The germline V gene encodes CDR1 DFQATT and CDR2 SNEGSKA (reference sequence). V lost 3 bases and J 0 bases, leaving 15 bases between the germline ends.

Notes on this clonotype: This may be a read error: a much more frequent sequence differs by one nucleotide. The chain has TRBV20-1 and TRBJ1-1; D call uncertain. CDR1 is DFQATT, CDR2 SNEGSKA, per germline (reference sequence). This CDR3 has 18 amino acids. The ends were cut back, 0 bases at V and 3 bases at J, with 23 bases in the middle. CDR3 protein: CSAREGLQISLGDTEAFF. The CDR3 DNA reads as TGCAGTGCTAGAGAGGGGTTACAGATAAGCCTCGGGGACACTGAAGCTTTCTTT.

Remarks on this clonotype: A junction boundary mismatches the germline segment, possibly from a read error. V is TRBV7-9 and J is TRBJ2-3; TRBD1 might be the D (6 bases). CDR1 is SEHNR and CDR2 is FQNEAQ in the germline V gene (reference sequence). This CDR3 contains 14 residues. The CDR3 nucleotides are TGTACCAGCAGCTTTGCGAGAGGGGGAGATACGCAGTATTTT. Its translation is CTSSFARGGDTQYF.

This clonotype was seen more than once but under ten times. A much larger clonotype is one base distant, so this may be a read error. This sequence joins TRBV6-5 and TRBJ1-4, with D perhaps matching TRBD1 (5 bases). Trimming took 5 bases from V and 10 from J, leaving 23 bases between them. CDR1 MNHEY and CDR2 SVGAGI come from the germline V gene. The CDR3 sequence is 16 residues long. CDR3 region: CASSEAWDRSFGKLFF. Written as DNA, the CDR3 is TGTGCCAGCAGTGAGGCATGGGACCGCTCATTTGGAAAACTGTTTTTT.

This clonotype was found once. This rearrangement joins TRBV20-1 to TRBJ2-7; D not resolved. Germline assignment: CDR1 DFQATT and CDR2 SNEGSKA (reference sequence). V shed 6 bases and J shed 6 bases, with 21 bases lying between them. This CDR3 is 14 amino acids long. CDR3 loop: CSAVLNGSSGEQYF. CDR3 nucleotides: TGCAGTGCCGTCCTAAATGGGTCTTCTGGCGAGCAGTACTTC.

Comment on this clonotype: Because it lacks the conserved phenylalanine or tryptophan at the end, this CDR3 is likely a read error. V is TRBV20-1 and J is TRBJ2-1; D ambiguous. The CDR3 has 10 amino acids. Germline loops: CDR1 DFQATT, CDR2 SNEGSKA (reference sequence). CDR3 nucleotide sequence: TGCAGTGCCGACTCCAATGGGCAGTTCGTC. Translation: CSADSNGQFV.

V and J are TRBV11-2 and TRBJ2-3; 7 bases align to TRBD2. This CDR3 region has 17 residues. V lost 7 bases and J lost 0; bases outside the gene matches: 13. The germline V gene has CDR1 SGHAT and CDR2 FQNNGV. This CDR3 is CASKEIAGATSTDTQYF. The CDR3 nucleotides are TGTGCCAGCAAAGAGATAGCGGGCGCGACGAGCACAGATACGCAGTATTTT.

This clonotype was recorded at least ten times. This sequence joins TRBV20-1 and TRBJ1-1, with a weak D call TRBD1 (5 bases). With 3 bases removed from V and 0 bases from J, the gap between germline ends came to 17 bases. There are 16 residues in the CDR3. The V gene's germline CDR1 is DFQATT and CDR2 SNEGSKA (reference sequence). CDR3 bases: TGCAGTGCTAGGGGGACCCCATCAATGGTGAACACTGAAGCTTTCTTT. Protein sequence: CSARGTPSMVNTEAFF.

This clonotype was counted only a few times. The chain carries TRBV6-6 and TRBJ2-1; 9 bases line up with TRBD2. Germline CDR1 MNHNY, CDR2 SVGAGI (reference sequence). This CDR3 is 17 amino acids long. Trimming took 2 bases from V and 7 from J; bases not matched to a gene: 12. CDR3 nucleotides: TGTGCCAGCAGTTACGGTCCGCGGGGGGGGCCCGCGAATGAGCAGTTCTTC. Its protein is CASSYGPRGGPANEQFF.

The chain links TRBV4-3 to TRBJ2-3; TRBD2 matches at 7 bases. Trimming removed 0 bases from V and 1 base from J; junction bases left unmatched: 10. Germline V gene lookup returns CDR1 LGHNA and CDR2 YSLEER. This CDR3 region has 18 residues. The DNA of the CDR3 is TGCGCCAGCAGCCAAGATTGGGGTCTCCTAGCGGGCACAGATACGCAGTATTTT. Translated: CASSQDWGLLAGTDTQYF.

V and J are TRBV19 and TRBJ1-5; 8 bases line up with TRBD1. Per the germline V gene, CDR1 is LNHDA and CDR2 is SQIVND (reference sequence). CDR3 length equals 15 residues. V gave up 9 bases and J gave up 0 bases; unmatched junction bases: 7. CDR3 in amino acids: CASSRQGNSNQPQHF. The DNA for the CDR3 is TGTGCCAGCAGCCGACAGGGGAATAGCAATCAGCCCCAGCATTTT.

Concerning this clonotype itself: At one end the junction does not follow the germline gene, possibly because of a read error. The rearrangement links TRBV7-7 to TRBJ1-6; D remains ambiguous. The CDR3 consists of 15 residues. CDR1 is SSHAT, CDR2 FNYEAQ, per germline (reference sequence). CDR3 sequence reads: CASSLESDQPQHFHF. The CDR3 DNA sequence: TGTGCTAGCAGCTTAGAGTCGGATCAGCCCCAGCATTTTCACTTT.

This clonotype was seen only a few times. V usage is TRBV19 and J usage is TRBJ1-4, with a possible D match to TRBD1 (5 bases). V lost 7 bases and J lost 8, with 5 bases in between. This CDR3 is 10 amino acids long. Germline V CDR1 and CDR2: LNHDA, SQIVND (reference sequence). This chain's CDR3 is CASNREKLFF. CDR3 DNA: TGTGCCAGTAACAGGGAAAAACTGTTTTTT.

A word on this clonotype: The germline gene is not matched at one end of the junction; a read error may be the cause. The chain carries TRBV5-8 and TRBJ2-7; a possible D gene is TRBD1 (6 bases). CDR3 length: 13 residues. From germline, CDR1 is SGHTS and CDR2 YDEGEE. The CDR3 DNA is TGCGCCAGCGGCTTGGGCCTCAGGGACACGCAGTACTTC. Translated: CASGLGLRDTQYF.